The clone carrying this T cell receptor beta chain was seen more than once but under ten times. No antigen is known for it. V gave up 5 bases and J gave up 5 bases, with 15 bases separating them. Germline CDR1 and CDR2: SEHNR and FQNEAQ (reference sequence). The CDR3 length is 15 residues. This sample stems from a study of blood T cells in healthy people across ages. Study at large: Per two T cells, template switching captured roughly one barcoded beta molecule. Findings of the study overall: Per million T cells, TCR beta diversity dropped about linearly as age rose.

Next came a second PCR, run for roughly 6 to 11 cycles, which used a sample-barcoded 5' primer along with a J-beta primer mix. Each sample provided no less than 3 million CDR3-containing paired-end reads. TCRdb reprocessed the 5' RACE reads via MiXCR and lists one record per CDR3 protein. The sample contains 1,300,000 or so distinct CDR3 sequences, roughly 59% of which appear only once. V usage is TRBV7-9 and J usage is TRBJ2-2; maybe TRBD1 (5 bases). Sequenced: blood. This receptor was taken from a man between 18 and 35 years old in good health. The CDR3 DNA sequence: TGTGCCAGCAGCCTAAAGCAGGGTTGGACCGGGGAGCTGTTTTTT. It translates to CASSLKQGWTGELFF.